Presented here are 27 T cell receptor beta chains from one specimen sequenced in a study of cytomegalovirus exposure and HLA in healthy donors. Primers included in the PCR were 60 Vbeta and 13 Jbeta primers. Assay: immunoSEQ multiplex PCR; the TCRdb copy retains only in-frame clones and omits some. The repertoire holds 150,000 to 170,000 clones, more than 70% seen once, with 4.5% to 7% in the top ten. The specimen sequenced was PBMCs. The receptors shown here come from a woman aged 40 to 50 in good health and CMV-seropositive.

The CDR3 DNA reads as TGCGCCAGCAGCTTTGGGACAGCCTATGGCTACACCTTC. Its protein product is CASSFGTAYGYTF. The V gene is TRBV5-1, the J gene TRBJ1-2; TRBD1 matches 7 bases. Germline V CDR1 and CDR2: SGHRS, YFSETQ. CDR3 length: 13 residues. J lost 4 bases, V lost 2 bases, and 2 bases had no gene match.

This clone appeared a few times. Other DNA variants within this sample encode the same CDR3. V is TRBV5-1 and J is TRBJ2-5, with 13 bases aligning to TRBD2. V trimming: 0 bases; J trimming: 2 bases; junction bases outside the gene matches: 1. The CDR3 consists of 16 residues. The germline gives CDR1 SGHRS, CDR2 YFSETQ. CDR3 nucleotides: TGCGCCAGCAGCTTGGGACTAGCGGGAGGTCAAGAGACCCAGTACTTC. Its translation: CASSLGLAGGQETQYF.

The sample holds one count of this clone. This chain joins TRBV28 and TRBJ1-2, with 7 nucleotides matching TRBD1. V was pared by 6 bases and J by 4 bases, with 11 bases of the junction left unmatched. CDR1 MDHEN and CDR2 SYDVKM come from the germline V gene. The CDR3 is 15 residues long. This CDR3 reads CASRIMTGSTYGYTF. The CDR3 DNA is TGTGCCAGCAGGATTATGACAGGGTCGACCTATGGCTACACCTTC.

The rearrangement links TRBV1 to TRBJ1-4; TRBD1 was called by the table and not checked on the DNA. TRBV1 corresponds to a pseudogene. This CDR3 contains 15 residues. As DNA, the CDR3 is TGCACCAGCAGCCAAGAGTACAGGGGGAATGAAAAACTGTTTTTT. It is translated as CTSSQEYRGNEKLFF.

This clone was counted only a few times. The CDR3 region is CASSPQGGLYEQYF. The CDR3 DNA sequence: TGTGCCAGCAGCCCCCAGGGGGGTCTATACGAGCAGTACTTC. The rearrangement links TRBV7-9 to TRBJ2-7; TRBD1 is a possible D gene (7 bases). Trimming took off 5 bases at V and 4 bases at J, with 15 bases between the two ends. The CDR3 loop spans 14 amino acids. Germline V gene data show CDR1 as SEHNR and CDR2 as FQNEAQ (reference sequence).

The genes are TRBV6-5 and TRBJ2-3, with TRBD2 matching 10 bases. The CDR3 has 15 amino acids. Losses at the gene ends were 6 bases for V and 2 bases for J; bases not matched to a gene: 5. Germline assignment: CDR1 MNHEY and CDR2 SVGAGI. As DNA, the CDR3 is TGTGCCAGCAGCCCACTAGCGGGACTCACAGATACGCAGTATTTT. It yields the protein CASSPLAGLTDTQYF.

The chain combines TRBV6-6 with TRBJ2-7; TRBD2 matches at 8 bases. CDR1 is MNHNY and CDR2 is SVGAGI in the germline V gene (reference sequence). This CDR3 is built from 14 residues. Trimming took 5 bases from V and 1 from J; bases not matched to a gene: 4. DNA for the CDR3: TGTGCCAGCAGTCGGGAGGGCGGGTCCTACGAGCAGTACTTC. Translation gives CASSREGGSYEQYF.

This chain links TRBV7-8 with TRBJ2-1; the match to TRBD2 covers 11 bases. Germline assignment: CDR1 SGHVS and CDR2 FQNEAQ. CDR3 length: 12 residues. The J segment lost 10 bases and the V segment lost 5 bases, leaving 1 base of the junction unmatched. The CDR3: CASSRLAGEQFF. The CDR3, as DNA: TGTGCCAGCAGCCGACTAGCGGGGGAGCAGTTCTTC.

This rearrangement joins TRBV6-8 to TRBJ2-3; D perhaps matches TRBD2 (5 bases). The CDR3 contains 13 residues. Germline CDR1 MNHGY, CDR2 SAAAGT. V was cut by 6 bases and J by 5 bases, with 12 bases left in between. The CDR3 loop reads CASSSRGQDTQYF. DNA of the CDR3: TGTGCCAGCAGCAGCCGGGGTCAAGATACGCAGTATTTT.

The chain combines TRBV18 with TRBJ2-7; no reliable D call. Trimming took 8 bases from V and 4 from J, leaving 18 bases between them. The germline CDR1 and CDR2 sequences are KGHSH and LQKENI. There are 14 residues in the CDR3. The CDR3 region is CASQTSQNAYEQYF. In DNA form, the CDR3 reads TGTGCCAGCCAAACTTCCCAAAACGCGTACGAGCAGTACTTC.

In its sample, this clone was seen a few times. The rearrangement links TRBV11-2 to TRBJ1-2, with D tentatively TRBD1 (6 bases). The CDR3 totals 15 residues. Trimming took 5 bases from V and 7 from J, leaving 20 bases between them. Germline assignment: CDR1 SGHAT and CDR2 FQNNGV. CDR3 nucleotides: TGTGCCAGCAGCACGAGACAGGTTGAAAGGTTTGGCTACACCTTC. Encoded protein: CASSTRQVERFGYTF. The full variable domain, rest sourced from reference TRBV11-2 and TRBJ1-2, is EAGVAQSPRYKIIEKRQSVAFWCNPISGHATLYWYQQILGQGPKLLIQFQNNGVVDDSQLPKDRFSAERLKGVDSTLKIQPAKLEDSAVYLCASSTRQVERFGYTFGSGTRLTVV.

The CDR3: CASTTSGSFYEQYF. The CDR3 region has the DNA TGTGCCAGCACTACGAGCGGGAGCTTCTACGAGCAGTACTTC. J is TRBJ2-7 and V is TRBV28; 8 nucleotides agree with TRBD2. CDR1 MDHEN and CDR2 SYDVKM come from the germline V gene. The CDR3 is 14 residues long. Unmatched junction bases numbered 8, after V lost 7 bases and J lost 3 bases.

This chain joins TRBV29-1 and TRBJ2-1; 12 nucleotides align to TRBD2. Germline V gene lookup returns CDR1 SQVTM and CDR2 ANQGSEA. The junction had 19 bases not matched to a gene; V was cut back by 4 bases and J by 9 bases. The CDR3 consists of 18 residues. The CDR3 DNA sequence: TGCAGCGTTGGTACCCTCCCTAGCGGGAGGGCCATTGCAGGTGAGCAGTTCTTC. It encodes CSVGTLPSGRAIAGEQFF.

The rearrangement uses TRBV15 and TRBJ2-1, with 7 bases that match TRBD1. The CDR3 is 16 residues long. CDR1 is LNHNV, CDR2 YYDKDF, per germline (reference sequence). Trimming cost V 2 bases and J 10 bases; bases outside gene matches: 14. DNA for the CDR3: TGTGCCACCAGCAGACCCGGGACAGCGACCGCCAGCGAGCAGTTCTTC. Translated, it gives CATSRPGTATASEQFF.

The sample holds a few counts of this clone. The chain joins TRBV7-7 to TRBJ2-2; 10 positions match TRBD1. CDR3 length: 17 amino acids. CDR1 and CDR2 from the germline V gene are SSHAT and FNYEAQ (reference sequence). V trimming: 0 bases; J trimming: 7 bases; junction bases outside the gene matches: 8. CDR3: CASSLAAGTGDSGELFF. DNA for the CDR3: TGTGCCAGCAGCTTAGCTGCCGGGACAGGGGACAGCGGGGAGCTGTTTTTT.

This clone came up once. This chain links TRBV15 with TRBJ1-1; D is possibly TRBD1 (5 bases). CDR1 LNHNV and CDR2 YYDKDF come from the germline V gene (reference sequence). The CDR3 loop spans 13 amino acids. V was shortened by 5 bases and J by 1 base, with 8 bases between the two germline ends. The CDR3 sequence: CATSGRANTEAFF. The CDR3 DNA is TGTGCCACCAGCGGCAGGGCGAACACTGAAGCTTTCTTT. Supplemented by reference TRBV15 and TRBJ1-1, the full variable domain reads DAMVIQNPRYQVTQFGKPVTLSCSQTLNHNVMYWYQQKSSQAPKLLFHYYDKDFNNEADTPDNFQSRRPNTSFCFLDIRSPGLGDTAMYLCATSGRANTEAFFGQGTRLTVV.

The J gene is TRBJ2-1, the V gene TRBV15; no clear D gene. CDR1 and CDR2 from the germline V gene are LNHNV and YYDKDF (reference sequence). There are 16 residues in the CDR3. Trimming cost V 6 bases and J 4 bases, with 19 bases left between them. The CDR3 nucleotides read TGTGCCACCAGAACCACGAGGCTAGAGACGTACAATGAGCAGTTCTTC. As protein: CATRTTRLETYNEQFF. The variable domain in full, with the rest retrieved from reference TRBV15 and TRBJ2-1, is DAMVIQNPRYQVTQFGKPVTLSCSQTLNHNVMYWYQQKSSQAPKLLFHYYDKDFNNEADTPDNFQSRRPNTSFCFLDIRSPGLGDTAMYLCATRTTRLETYNEQFFGPGTRLTVL.

This chain's CDR3 is CASIPASGSKDNEQFF. Here the CDR3 DNA reads TGTGCCAGCATCCCGGCTAGCGGGAGTAAAGACAATGAGCAGTTCTTC. The rearrangement uses TRBV2 and TRBJ2-1, with 10 bases matching TRBD2. The trim removed 7 bases at V and 5 bases at J, leaving 11 bases unmatched. CDR3 size: 16 residues. Germline-derived CDR1 and CDR2 are SNHLY and FYNNEI.

CDR3 amino acids: CASSLTDYGYTF. CDR3 nucleotides: TGTGCCAGCAGCCTGACAGATTATGGCTACACCTTC. The chain combines TRBV5-6 with TRBJ1-2; a possible D gene is TRBD1 (5 bases). The CDR3 is 12 amino acids. CDR1 and CDR2 from the germline V gene are SGHDT and YYEEEE. The V and J ends lost 4 bases and 5 bases respectively, with 9 bases between them.

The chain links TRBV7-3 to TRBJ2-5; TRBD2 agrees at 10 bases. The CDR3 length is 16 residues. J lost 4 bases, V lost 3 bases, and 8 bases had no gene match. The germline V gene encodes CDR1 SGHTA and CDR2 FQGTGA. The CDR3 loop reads CASSLGGVAGGETQYF. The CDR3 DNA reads TGTGCCAGCAGCTTGGGGGGAGTAGCGGGAGGAGAGACCCAGTACTTC.

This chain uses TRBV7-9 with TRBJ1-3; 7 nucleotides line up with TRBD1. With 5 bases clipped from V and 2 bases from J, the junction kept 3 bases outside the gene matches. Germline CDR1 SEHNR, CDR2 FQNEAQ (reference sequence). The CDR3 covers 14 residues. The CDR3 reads CASSQRGPGNTIYF. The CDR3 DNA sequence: TGTGCCAGCAGCCAGAGGGGGCCTGGAAACACCATATATTTT.

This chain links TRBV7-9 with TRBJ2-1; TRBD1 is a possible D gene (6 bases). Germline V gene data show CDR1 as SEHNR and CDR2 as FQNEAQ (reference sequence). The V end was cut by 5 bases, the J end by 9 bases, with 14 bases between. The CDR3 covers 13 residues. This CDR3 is CASSRPLGGEQFF. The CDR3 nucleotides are TGTGCCAGCAGCCGCCCGTTAGGGGGTGAGCAGTTCTTC.

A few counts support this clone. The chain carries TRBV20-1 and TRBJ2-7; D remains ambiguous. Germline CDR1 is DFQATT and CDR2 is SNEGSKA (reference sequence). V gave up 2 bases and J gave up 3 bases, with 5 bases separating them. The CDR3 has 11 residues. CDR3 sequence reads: CSARQDYEQYF. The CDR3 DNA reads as TGCAGTGCTAGACAGGACTACGAGCAGTACTTC.

CDR3 amino acids: CASSLVLSGSGASTDTQYF. CDR3 nucleotide sequence: TGTGCCAGCAGCTTAGTTCTCTCCGGTAGCGGAGCCAGCACAGATACGCAGTATTTT. This chain links TRBV7-6 with TRBJ2-3, with D maybe TRBD2 (6 bases). The CDR3 is made up of 19 amino acids. Trimming pared 1 base from V and 0 bases from J, leaving 20 bases between. CDR1 and CDR2 (germline): SGHVS, FNYEAQ.

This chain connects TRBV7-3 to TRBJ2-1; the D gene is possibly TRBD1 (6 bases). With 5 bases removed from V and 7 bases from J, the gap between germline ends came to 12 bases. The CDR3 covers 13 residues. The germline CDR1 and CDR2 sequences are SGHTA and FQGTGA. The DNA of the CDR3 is TGTGCCAGCAGCCTTACAGGGTTGAATGAGCAGTTCTTC. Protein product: CASSLTGLNEQFF.

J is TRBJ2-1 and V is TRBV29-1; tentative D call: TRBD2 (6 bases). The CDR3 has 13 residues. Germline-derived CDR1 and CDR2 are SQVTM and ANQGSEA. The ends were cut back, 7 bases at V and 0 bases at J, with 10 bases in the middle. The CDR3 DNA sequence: TGCAGCGGGGGGAGGAGCTCCTACAATGAGCAGTTCTTC. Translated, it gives CSGGRSSYNEQFF.

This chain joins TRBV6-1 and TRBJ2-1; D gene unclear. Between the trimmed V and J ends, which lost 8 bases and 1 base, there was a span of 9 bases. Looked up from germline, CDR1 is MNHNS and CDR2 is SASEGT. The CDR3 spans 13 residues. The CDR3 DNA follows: TGTGCCAGCCCTGGGCCTTCCTACAATGAGCAGTTCTTC. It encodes CASPGPSYNEQFF.